This record covers a single TCR beta chain. Its antigen is undetermined. Germline V gene sequence: CDR1 KGHSH, CDR2 LQKENI. V dropped 1 base and J dropped 1 base, with 4 bases sitting between them. This CDR3 region has 14 residues. Generated by immunoSEQ multiplex PCR, the TCRdb table keeps only in-frame clones and is missing some. Here the sample spans roughly 180,000 clones, 90% being singletons. The sample is drawn from a study of T cell responses to AZD1222 COVID-19 vaccine. Study results and caveats: The sample set comprised mostly white British donors with more females, and clonal diversity was possibly underestimated. Variant regions that are unmutated are reportedly the target of nearly half of spike-specific TCRs. A rise in Spike-specific TCR breadth and depth followed two AZD1222 doses.

The chain recombines TRBV18 with TRBJ2-2; D not certain. The clonotype comes from an adult in good health. The specimen was peripheral blood, collected on day 0 of AZD1222 vaccination. As DNA, the CDR3 is TGTGCCAGCTCACCACAAAGGAACACCGGGGAGCTGTTTTTT. Translated: CASSPQRNTGELFF.